This T cell receptor beta chain was recorded in a study of shared clonotypes between healthy human individuals. General observations from the study: Naive subsets generally had larger estimated richness than memory subsets. Rarefaction exposed incomplete sorted-subset sequencing despite large depth.

Points on this clone: Its antigen is unknown.

Germline CDR1 is SGHRS and CDR2 is YFSETQ. V was shortened by 1 base and J by 5 bases, with 12 bases between the two germline ends. The CDR3 extends over 15 amino acids. Naive CD45RA+ and memory CD45RA-negative subsets were split from CD4+ cells. Deep was the level at which the assay was run. The protocol was immunoSEQ multiplex PCR, while the TCRdb copy is restricted to in-frame clones and leaves out a portion. The repertoire holds around 1.6 million clones, with 98% as singletons. The sample was naive CD4+ T cells sorted from blood. As to subset: CD45RA+ positively selected. The J gene is TRBJ1-4, the V gene TRBV5-1; TRBD1 is a possible D gene (5 bases). The receptor was derived from a man aged 30 to 39 in good health. This CDR3 is CASSLQGVGNEKLFF. CDR3 nucleotides: TGCGCCAGCAGCTTGCAGGGAGTCGGCAATGAAAAACTGTTTTTT.